This TCR beta chain was identified in a study of early T cells in non-severe SARS-CoV-2 infection (dated by TCRdb to the early 2020s). Some background on the complete study: Because TCR sequencing relied on bulk RNA taken from unsorted whole blood, pairing of alpha and beta chains was not possible. The paper as a whole reports these results and caveats: VDJdb matching was skewed toward anti-spike CD8 responses, so virus-specific expansions were likely underestimated and private and CD4 specificities were missed.

Libraries were constructed by 5' RACE. The data were produced on a NextSeq 500. Unique molecular identifiers were attached to individual cDNA molecules in the TCR library protocol so that sequencing error and PCR bias could be corrected. Both TCR alpha and beta chains were sequenced, and tight co-correlation was observed between alpha and beta sequence abundances in each sample. Turning to the authors' computational methods: V gene, J gene and CDR3 annotation of TCR sequences was performed with Decombinator V4. Expanded TCRs were defined as changing significantly between any two time points under a Poisson model with p below 0.0001. TCR abundances were normalised to the total number of TCRs sequenced per sample and expressed as counts per million. MAIT TCRs were defined by TRAV1-2 paired with TRAJ12, TRAJ20 or TRAJ33, and iNKT TCRs by TRAV10 paired with TRAJ18. VDJdb, accessed 1 November 2021, was searched for CMV, EBV and SARS-CoV-2 annotated TCRs, with TCRs annotated for multiple antigens excluded. In-frame beta chains were kept once TCRdb had trimmed the public reads at Q25 with fastp and called clones with MiXCR. Each CDR3 protein appears once, grouped with its most common genes and DNA. None of the V and J calls come from the authors' own analysis; TCRdb made them. The sample table contains about 42,000 distinct CDR3 sequences; only one count was recorded for approximately 5.9% of them. The leading ten clones occupy around 8% of the sample.

This was a case-control study nested in a cohort of healthcare workers in London, UK, who had nasopharyngeal swab PCR tests and blood samples taken every week. Healthcare workers were recruited between 23 and 31 March 2020, during the week of the UK lockdown, and were followed weekly for up to about 16 weeks. CDR1 and CDR2, per the germline V gene, are SGHVS and FQNEAQ. The CDR3 numbers 16 residues from cysteine through phenylalanine. CDR3 DNA is the only sequence kept; it has 48 bases, read in frame from the first base. V has 6 bases trimmed and J has 6 bases trimmed; junction bases matching no gene number 11. Regarding this clonotype: No antigen is known for it. It has no much larger one-base neighbor in the sample; base qualities were not kept.

The rearrangement combines TRBV7-8 with TRBJ1-6; TRBD1 matches 7 bases in the middle. The TCR was taken from an adult who was a healthcare worker with PCR-confirmed SARS-CoV-2 infection or an uninfected control (not recorded which). The sample was whole blood, taken at baseline. The CDR3 is CASRDEGAGSNSPLHF. In nucleotide form, the sequence is TGTGCCAGCAGGGACGAGGGGGCAGGGAGTAATTCACCCCTCCACTTT. Supplemented by the reference TRBV7-8 and TRBJ1-6 proteins around the CDR3, the complete variable domain is GAGVSQSPRYKVAKRGQDVALRCDPISGHVSLFWYQQALGQGPEFLTYFQNEAQLDKSGLPSDRFFAERPEGSVSTLKIQRTQQEDSAVYLCASRDEGAGSNSPLHFGNGTRLTVT.